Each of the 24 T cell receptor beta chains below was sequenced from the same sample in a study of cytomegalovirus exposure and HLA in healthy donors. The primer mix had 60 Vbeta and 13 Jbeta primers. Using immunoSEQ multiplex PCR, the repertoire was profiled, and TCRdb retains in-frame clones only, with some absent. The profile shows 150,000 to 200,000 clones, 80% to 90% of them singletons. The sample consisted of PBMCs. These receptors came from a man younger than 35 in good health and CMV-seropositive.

Here the CDR3 reads CASSLSFHRGGNEQFF. Here the CDR3 DNA reads TGTGCCAGCAGCTTATCCTTCCACAGGGGCGGGAATGAGCAGTTCTTC. V gene TRBV7-8 combines with J gene TRBJ2-1; TRBD1 agrees at 7 bases. The CDR3 is 16 residues long. Trimming cost V 2 bases and J 7 bases; bases outside gene matches: 11. Per the germline V gene, CDR1 is SGHVS and CDR2 is FQNEAQ.

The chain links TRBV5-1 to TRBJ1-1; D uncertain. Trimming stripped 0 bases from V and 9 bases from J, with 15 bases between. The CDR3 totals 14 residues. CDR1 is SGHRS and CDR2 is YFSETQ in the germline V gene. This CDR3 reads CASSLDPGSVKAFF. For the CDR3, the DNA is TGCGCCAGCAGCTTGGATCCGGGTTCCGTTAAAGCTTTCTTT.

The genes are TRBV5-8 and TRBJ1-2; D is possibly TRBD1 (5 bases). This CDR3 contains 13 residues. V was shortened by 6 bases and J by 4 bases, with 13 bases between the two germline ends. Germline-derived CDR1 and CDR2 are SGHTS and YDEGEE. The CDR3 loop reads CASTLQETYGYTF. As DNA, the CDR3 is TGTGCCAGCACCCTACAGGAAACCTATGGCTACACCTTC.

The CDR3 nucleotides read TGTGCCAGCAGCAAGACAGGGGGTCACAATCAGCCCCAGCATTTT. Its translation: CASSKTGGHNQPQHF. The genes are TRBV6-5 and TRBJ1-5, with 9 bases matching TRBD1. The trim removed 6 bases at V and 3 bases at J, leaving 6 bases unmatched. CDR1 is MNHEY, CDR2 SVGAGI, per germline. This CDR3 has 15 residues.

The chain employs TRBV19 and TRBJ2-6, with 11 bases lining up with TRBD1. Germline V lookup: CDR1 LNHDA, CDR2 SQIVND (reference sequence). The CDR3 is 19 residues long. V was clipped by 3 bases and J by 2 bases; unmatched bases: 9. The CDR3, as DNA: TGTGCCAGTAGTATTGACGCAGGACAGGGGGCGCCTGGGGCCAACGTCCTGACTTTC. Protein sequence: CASSIDAGQGAPGANVLTF. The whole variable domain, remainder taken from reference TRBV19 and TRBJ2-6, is DGGITQSPKYLFRKEGQNVTLSCEQNLNHDAMYWYRQDPGQGLRLIYYSQIVNDFQKGDIAEGYSVSREKKESFPLTVTSAQKNPTAFYLCASSIDAGQGAPGANVLTFGAGSRLTVL.

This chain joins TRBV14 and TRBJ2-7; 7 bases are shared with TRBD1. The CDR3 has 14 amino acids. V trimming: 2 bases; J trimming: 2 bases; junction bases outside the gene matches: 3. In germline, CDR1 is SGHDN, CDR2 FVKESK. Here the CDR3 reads CASSQNRGAYEQYF. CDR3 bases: TGTGCCAGCAGCCAAAACAGGGGCGCCTACGAGCAGTACTTC.

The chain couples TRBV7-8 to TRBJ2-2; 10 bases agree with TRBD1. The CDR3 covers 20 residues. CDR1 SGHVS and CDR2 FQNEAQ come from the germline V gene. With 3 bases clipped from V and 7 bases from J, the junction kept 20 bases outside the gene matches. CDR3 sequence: CASSFRNLGGTGESGGELFF. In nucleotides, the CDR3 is TGTGCCAGCAGCTTCAGAAACCTTGGGGGGACAGGGGAATCCGGCGGGGAGCTGTTTTTT.

CDR3 in DNA: TGTGCCAGCAGCCTAAATCCGGGACAGGGGGCGGGTGAGCAGTTCTTC. Amino acids: CASSLNPGQGAGEQFF. The chain is built from TRBV6-6 and TRBJ2-1, with 12 bases fitting TRBD1. Germline CDR1 is MNHNY and CDR2 is SVGAGI (reference sequence). The trim removed 6 bases at V and 9 bases at J, leaving 12 bases unmatched. The CDR3 has 16 residues.

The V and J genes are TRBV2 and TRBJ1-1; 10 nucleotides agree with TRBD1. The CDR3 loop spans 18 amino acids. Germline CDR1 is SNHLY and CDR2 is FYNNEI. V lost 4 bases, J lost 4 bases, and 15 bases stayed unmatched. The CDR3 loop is CASSGQTGGGGLGTEAFF. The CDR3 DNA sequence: TGTGCCAGCAGTGGCCAGACAGGGGGCGGGGGACTCGGCACTGAAGCTTTCTTT.

The CDR3 nucleotides are TGTGCCAGTAGTGGAGGACAGGGTCCATATGGCTACACCTTC. It specifies CASSGGQGPYGYTF. The V and J genes are TRBV19 and TRBJ1-2; TRBD1 agrees at 8 bases. Germline V CDR1 and CDR2: LNHDA, SQIVND (reference sequence). Germline trimming cut 5 bases from V and 5 bases from J; bases unmatched to any gene: 7. The CDR3 runs 14 residues.

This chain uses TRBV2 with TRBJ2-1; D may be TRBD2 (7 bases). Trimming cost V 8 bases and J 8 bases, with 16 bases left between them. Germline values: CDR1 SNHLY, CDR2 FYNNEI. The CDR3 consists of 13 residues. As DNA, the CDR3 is TGTGCCAGCGAAAAGGGGGGGGAAGATGAGCAGTTCTTC. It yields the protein CASEKGGEDEQFF.

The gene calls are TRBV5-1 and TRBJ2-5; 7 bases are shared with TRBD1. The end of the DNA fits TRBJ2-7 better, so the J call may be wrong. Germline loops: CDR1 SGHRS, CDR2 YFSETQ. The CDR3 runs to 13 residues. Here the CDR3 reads CASRQTGVYEQYF. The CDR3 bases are TGCGCCAGCAGGCAAACAGGGGTCTACGAGCAGTACTTC.

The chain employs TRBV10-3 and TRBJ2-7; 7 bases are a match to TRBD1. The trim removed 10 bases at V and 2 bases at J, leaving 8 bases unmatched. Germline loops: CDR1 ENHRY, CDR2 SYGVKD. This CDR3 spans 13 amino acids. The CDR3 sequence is CASTDRDPYEQYF. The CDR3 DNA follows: TGTGCCAGCACCGACAGGGATCCCTACGAGCAGTACTTC.

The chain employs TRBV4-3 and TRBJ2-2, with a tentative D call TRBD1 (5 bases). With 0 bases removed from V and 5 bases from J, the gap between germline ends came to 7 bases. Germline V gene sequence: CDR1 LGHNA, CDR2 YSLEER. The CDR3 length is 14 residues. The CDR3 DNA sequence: TGCGCCAGCAGCCAAGACGCAGGGACCGGGGAGCTGTTTTTT. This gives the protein CASSQDAGTGELFF.

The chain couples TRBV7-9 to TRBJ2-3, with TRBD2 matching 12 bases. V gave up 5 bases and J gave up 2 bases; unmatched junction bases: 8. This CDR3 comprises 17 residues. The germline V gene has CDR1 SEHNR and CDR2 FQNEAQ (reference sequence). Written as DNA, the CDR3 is TGTGCCAGCAGCAAACAACTAGCGGGGGGCCCCACAGATACGCAGTATTTT. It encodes CASSKQLAGGPTDTQYF.

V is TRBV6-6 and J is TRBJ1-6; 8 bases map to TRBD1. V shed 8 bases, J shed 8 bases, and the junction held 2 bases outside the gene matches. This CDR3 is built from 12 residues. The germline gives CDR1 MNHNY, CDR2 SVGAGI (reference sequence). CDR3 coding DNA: TGTGCCAGCGACAGGGGTGATTCACCCCTCCACTTT. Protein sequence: CASDRGDSPLHF.

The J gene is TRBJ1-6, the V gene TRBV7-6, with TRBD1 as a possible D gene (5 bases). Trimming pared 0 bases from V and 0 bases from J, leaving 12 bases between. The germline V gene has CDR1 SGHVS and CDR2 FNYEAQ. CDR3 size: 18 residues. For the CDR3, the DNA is TGTGCCAGCAGCTTAGCGGGGGGACTCGTCTCCTATAATTCACCCCTCCACTTT. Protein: CASSLAGGLVSYNSPLHF. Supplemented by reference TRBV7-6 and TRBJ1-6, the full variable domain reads GAGVSQSPRYKVTKRGQDVALRCDPISGHVSLYWYRQALGQGPEFLTYFNYEAQQDKSGLPNDRFSAERPEGSISTLTIQRTEQRDSAMYRCASSLAGGLVSYNSPLHFGNGTRLTVT.

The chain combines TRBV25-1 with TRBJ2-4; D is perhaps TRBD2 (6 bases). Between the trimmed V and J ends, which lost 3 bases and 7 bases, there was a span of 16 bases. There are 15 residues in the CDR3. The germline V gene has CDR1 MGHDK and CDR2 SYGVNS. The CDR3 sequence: CASSDPRAGRNIQYF. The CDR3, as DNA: TGTGCCAGCAGTGATCCCCGTGCAGGGAGGAACATTCAGTACTTC.

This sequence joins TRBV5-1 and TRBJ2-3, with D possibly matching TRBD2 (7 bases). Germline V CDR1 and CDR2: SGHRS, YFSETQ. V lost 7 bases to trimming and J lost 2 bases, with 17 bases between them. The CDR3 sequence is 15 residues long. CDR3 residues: CASFNREGNTDTQYF. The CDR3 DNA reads TGCGCCAGCTTCAACAGGGAGGGGAACACAGATACGCAGTATTTT.

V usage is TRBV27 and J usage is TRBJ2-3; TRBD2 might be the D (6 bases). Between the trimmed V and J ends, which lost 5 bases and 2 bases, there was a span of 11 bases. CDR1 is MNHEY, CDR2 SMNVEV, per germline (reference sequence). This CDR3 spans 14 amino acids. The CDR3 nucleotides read TGTGCCAGCAGTCCAGGGACTTACACAGATACGCAGTATTTT. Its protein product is CASSPGTYTDTQYF.

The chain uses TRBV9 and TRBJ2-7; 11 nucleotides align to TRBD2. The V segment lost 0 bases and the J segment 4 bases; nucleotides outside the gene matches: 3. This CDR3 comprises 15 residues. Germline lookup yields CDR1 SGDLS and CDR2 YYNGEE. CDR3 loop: CASSVASGGRYEQYF. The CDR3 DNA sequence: TGTGCCAGCAGCGTAGCTAGCGGGGGGCGTTACGAGCAGTACTTC.

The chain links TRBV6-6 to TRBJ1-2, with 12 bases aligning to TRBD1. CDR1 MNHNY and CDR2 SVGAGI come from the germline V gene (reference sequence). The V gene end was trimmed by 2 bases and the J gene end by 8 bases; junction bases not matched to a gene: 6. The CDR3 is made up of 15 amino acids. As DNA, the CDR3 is TGTGCCAGCAGTTACGGGGGACAGGGGGCTCTGGGCTACACCTTC. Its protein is CASSYGGQGALGYTF.

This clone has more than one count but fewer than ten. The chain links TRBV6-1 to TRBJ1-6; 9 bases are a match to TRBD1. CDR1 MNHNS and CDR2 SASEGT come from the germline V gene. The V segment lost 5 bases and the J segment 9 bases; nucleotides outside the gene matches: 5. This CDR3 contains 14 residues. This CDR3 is CASSKTGGTSPLHF. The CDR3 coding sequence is TGTGCCAGCAGTAAGACAGGGGGTACTTCACCCCTCCACTTT.

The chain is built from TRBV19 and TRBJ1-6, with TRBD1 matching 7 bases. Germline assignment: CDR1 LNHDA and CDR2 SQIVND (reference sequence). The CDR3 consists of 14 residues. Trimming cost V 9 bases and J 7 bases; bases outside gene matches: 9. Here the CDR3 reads CASSLGTANSPLHF. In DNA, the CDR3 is TGTGCCAGCTCCCTCGGGACAGCAAATTCACCCCTCCACTTT.